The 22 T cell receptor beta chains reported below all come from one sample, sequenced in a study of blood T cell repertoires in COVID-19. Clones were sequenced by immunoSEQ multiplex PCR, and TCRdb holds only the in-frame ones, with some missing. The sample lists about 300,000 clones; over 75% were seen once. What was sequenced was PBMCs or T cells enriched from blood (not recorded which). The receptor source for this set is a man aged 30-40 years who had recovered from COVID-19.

CDR3 nucleotide sequence: TGTGCCAGTAGCGACGTGCCGACAGGCAGTTTTTCACCCCTCCACTTT. It codes for CASSDVPTGSFSPLHF. The chain has TRBV19 and TRBJ1-6; a possible D gene is TRBD1 (6 bases). Germline V gives CDR1 LNHDA, CDR2 SQIVND (reference sequence). There are 16 residues in the CDR3. The V and J ends lost 6 bases and 9 bases respectively, with 21 bases between them.

This CDR3 reads CASSQVQPGQFPYEQYF. CDR3 bases: TGCGCCAGCAGCCAGGTGCAACCGGGACAGTTTCCCTACGAGCAGTACTTC. The V gene is TRBV4-1, the J gene TRBJ2-7; 7 nucleotides agree with TRBD1. There are 17 residues in the CDR3. CDR1 MGHRA and CDR2 YSYEKL come from the germline V gene. With 3 bases clipped from V and 2 bases from J, the junction kept 13 bases outside the gene matches.

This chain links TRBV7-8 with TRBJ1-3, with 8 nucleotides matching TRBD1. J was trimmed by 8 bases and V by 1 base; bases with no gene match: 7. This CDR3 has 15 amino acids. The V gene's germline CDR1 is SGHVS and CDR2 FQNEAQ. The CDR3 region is CASSLVQGAGDTIYF. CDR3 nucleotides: TGTGCCAGCAGCTTAGTGCAGGGGGCAGGAGACACCATATATTTT.

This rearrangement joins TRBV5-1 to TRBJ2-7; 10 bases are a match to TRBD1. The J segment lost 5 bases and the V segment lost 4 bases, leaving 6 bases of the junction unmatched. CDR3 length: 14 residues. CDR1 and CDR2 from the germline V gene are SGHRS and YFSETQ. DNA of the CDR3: TGCGCCAGCAGCGCGGGACAGGGGAACCACGAGCAGTACTTC. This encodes CASSAGQGNHEQYF.

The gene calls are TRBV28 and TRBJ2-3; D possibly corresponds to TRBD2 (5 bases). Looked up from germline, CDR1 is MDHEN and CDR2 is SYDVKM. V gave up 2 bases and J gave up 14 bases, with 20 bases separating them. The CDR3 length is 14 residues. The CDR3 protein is CASSLRLTRRNLYF. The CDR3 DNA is TGTGCCAGCAGTTTAAGACTAACTCGTCGGAATCTGTATTTT.

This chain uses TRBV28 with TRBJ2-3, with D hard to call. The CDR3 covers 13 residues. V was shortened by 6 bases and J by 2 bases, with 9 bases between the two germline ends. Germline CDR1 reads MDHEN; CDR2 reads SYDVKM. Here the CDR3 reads CASSEANTDTQYF. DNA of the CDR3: TGTGCCAGCAGCGAGGCCAACACAGATACGCAGTATTTT.

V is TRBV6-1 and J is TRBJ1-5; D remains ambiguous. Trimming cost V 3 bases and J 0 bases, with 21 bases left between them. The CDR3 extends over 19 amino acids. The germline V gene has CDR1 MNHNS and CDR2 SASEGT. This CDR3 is CASSDGRPQWSYSNQPQHF. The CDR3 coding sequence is TGTGCCAGCAGTGATGGCAGGCCTCAATGGTCCTATAGCAATCAGCCCCAGCATTTT.

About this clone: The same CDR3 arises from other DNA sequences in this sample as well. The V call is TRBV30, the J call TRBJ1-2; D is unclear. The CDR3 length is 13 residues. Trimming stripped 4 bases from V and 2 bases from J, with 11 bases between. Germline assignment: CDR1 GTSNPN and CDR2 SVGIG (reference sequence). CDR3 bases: TGTGCCTGGACCGCGGGAGGGAACTATGGCTACACCTTC. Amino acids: CAWTAGGNYGYTF. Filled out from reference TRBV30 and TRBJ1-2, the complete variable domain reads SQTIHQWPATLVQPVGSPLSLECTVEGTSNPNLYWYRQAAGRGLQLLFYSVGIGQISSEVPQNLSASRPQDRQFILSSKKLLLSDSGFYLCAWTAGGNYGYTFGSGTRLTVV.

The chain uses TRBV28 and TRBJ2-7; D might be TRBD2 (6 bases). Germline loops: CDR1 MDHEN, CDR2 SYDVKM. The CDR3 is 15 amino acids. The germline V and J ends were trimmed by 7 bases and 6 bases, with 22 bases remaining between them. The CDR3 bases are TGTGCCAGCATTGACGGGACTCGCGAGTGGGGCGAGCAGTACTTC. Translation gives CASIDGTREWGEQYF.

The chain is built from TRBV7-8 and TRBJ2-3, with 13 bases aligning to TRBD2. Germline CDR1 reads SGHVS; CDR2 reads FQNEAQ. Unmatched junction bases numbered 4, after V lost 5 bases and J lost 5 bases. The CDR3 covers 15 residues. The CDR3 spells CASSTGLAGRDTQYF. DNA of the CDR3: TGTGCCAGCAGCACGGGACTAGCGGGGAGAGATACGCAGTATTTT.

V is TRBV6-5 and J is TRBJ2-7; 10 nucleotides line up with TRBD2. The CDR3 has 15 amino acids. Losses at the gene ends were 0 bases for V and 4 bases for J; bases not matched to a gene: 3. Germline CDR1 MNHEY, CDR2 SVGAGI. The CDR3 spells CASSYSKLAGYEQYF. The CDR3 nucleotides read TGTGCCAGCAGTTACTCGAAACTAGCGGGGTACGAGCAGTACTTC.

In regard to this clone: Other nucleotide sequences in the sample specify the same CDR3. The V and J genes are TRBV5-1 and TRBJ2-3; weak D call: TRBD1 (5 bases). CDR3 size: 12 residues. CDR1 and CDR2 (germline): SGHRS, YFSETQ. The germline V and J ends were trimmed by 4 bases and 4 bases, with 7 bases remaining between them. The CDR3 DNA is TGCGCCAGCAGCCCAGGGCCAGATACGCAGTATTTT. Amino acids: CASSPGPDTQYF.

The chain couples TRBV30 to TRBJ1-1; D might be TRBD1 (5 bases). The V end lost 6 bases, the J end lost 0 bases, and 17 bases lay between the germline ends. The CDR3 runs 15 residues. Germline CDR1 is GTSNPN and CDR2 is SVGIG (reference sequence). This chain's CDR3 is CACKAQGTMNTEAFF. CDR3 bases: TGTGCCTGCAAGGCCCAGGGAACGATGAACACTGAAGCTTTCTTT. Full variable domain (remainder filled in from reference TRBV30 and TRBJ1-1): SQTIHQWPATLVQPVGSPLSLECTVEGTSNPNLYWYRQAAGRGLQLLFYSVGIGQISSEVPQNLSASRPQDRQFILSSKKLLLSDSGFYLCACKAQGTMNTEAFFGQGTRLTVV.

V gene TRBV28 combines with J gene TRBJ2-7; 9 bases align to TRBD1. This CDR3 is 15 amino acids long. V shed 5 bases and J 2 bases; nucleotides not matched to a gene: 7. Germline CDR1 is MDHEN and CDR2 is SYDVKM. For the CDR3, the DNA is TGTGCCAGCAGTCCCCCCCGGACAGGGGCCTACGAGCAGTACTTC. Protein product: CASSPPRTGAYEQYF. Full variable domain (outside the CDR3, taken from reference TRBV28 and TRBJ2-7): DVKVTQSSRYLVKRTGEKVFLECVQDMDHENMFWYRQDPGLGLRLIYFSYDVKMKEKGDIPEGYSVSREKKERFSLILESASTNQTSMYLCASSPPRTGAYEQYFGPGTRLTVT.

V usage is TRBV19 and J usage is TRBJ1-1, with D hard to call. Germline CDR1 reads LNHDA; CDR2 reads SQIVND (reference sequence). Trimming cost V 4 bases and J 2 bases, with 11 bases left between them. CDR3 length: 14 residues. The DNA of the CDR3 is TGTGCCAGTAGTAGGAGGGAAACTAACACTGAAGCTTTCTTT. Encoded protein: CASSRRETNTEAFF.

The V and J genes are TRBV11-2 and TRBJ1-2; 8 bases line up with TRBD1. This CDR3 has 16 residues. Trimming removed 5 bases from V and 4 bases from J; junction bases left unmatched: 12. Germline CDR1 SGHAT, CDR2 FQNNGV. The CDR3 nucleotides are TGTGCCAGCAGCGACCCGGGACAGGCCCTTGTCTATGGCTACACCTTC. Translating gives CASSDPGQALVYGYTF.

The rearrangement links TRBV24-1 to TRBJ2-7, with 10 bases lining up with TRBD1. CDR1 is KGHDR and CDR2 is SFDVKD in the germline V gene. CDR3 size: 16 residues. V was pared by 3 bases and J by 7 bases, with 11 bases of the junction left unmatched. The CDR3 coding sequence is TGTGCCACCAGTGATAATAAGGGACAGGGGTCTGATGAGCAGTACTTC. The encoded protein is CATSDNKGQGSDEQYF.

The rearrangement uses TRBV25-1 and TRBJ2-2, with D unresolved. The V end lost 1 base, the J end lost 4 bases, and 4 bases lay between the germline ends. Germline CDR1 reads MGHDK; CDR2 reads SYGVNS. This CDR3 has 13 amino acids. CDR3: CASSESGTGELFF. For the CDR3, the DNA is TGTGCCAGCAGTGAATCGGGCACCGGGGAGCTGTTTTTT.

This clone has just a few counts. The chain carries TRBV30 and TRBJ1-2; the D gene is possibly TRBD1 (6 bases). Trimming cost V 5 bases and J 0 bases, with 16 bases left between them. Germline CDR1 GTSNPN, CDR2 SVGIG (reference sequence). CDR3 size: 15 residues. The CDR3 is CAWCWKDRTNYGYTF. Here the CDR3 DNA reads TGTGCCTGGTGCTGGAAGGACAGAACTAACTATGGCTACACCTTC. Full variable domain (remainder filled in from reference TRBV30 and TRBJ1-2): SQTIHQWPATLVQPVGSPLSLECTVEGTSNPNLYWYRQAAGRGLQLLFYSVGIGQISSEVPQNLSASRPQDRQFILSSKKLLLSDSGFYLCAWCWKDRTNYGYTFGSGTRLTVV.

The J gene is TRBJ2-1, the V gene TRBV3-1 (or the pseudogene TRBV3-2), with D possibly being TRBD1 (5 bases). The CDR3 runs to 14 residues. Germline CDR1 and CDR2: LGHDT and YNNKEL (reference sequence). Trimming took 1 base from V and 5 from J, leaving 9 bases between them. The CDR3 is CASSQGPGNNEQFF. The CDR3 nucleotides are TGTGCCAGCAGCCAAGGCCCAGGGAACAATGAGCAGTTCTTC.

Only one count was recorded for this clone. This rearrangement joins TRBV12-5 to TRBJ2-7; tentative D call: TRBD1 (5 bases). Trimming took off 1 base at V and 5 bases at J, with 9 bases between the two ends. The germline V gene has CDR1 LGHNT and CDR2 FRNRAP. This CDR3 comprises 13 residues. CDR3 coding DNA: TGTGCTAGTGGTTTGGGGCAGGGCCACGAGCAGTACTTC. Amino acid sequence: CASGLGQGHEQYF.

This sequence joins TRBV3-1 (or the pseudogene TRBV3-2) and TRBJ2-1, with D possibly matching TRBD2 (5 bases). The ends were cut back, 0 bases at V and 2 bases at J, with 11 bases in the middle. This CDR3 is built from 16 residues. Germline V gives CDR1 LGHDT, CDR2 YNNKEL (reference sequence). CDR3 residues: CASSQEAGLAYNEQFF. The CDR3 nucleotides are TGTGCCAGCAGCCAAGAGGCGGGTTTGGCCTACAATGAGCAGTTCTTC.